This TCR beta chain was sequenced in a study of blood T cell repertoires in COVID-19. TCRdb's table, derived via immunoSEQ multiplex PCR, lists solely in-frame clones and lacks some. Of more than 200,000 clones listed, nearly 90% were seen once; the top ten hold around 0.67%. The CDR3 is 14 amino acids. V dropped 0 bases and J dropped 6; count of bases not matched to a gene: 5. Looked up from germline, CDR1 is LGHNA and CDR2 is YSLEER. Sequencing input: peripheral blood. This chain uses TRBV4-3 with TRBJ2-7, with 7 bases fitting TRBD1. This clonotype was sampled from a human donor in a cohort sampled during active COVID-19. CDR3 loop: CASSQDARGREQYF. The CDR3 DNA reads as TGCGCCAGCAGCCAAGATGCTAGGGGGCGCGAGCAGTACTTC.